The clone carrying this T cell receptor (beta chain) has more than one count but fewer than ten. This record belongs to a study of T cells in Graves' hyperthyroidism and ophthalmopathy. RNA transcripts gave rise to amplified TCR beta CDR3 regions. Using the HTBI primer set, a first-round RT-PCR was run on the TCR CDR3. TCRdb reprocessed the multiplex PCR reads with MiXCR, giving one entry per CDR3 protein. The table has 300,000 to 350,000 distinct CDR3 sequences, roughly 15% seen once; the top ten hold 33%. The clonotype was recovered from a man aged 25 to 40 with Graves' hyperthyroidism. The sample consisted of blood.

CDR3 sequence reads: CASSETANTGELFF. CDR3 DNA sequence: TGTGCCAGTAGTGAGACGGCCAACACCGGGGAGCTGTTTTTT. The rearrangement joins TRBV19 to TRBJ2-2; D remains unclear. Trimming took 5 bases from V and 2 from J, leaving 9 bases between them. Germline CDR1 and CDR2: LNHDA and SQIVND (reference sequence). The CDR3 sequence is 14 residues long. Filled out from reference TRBV19 and TRBJ2-2, the complete variable domain reads DGGITQSPKYLFRKEGQNVTLSCEQNLNHDAMYWYRQDPGQGLRLIYYSQIVNDFQKGDIAEGYSVSREKKESFPLTVTSAQKNPTAFYLCASSETANTGELFFGEGSRLTVL.